Here is one T cell receptor beta chain with its context. Its antigen specificity is not known. Base-call qualities are not available, and no considerably larger clone is one nucleotide away. The data originate from a study of Ad26.COV2.S vaccination and SARS-CoV-2 variants (dated by TCRdb to the early 2020s). Study-wide context: Vaccine-arm donors were drawn from COV1001, a multicentre, randomized, double-blind, placebo-controlled phase I-IIa trial of Ad26.COV2.S in healthy adults. Ad26.COV2.S was administered intramuscularly at 5 x 10^10 or 1 x 10^11 viral particles, either as a single shot or as two shots given 56 days apart. TCRbeta repertoire sequencing served as the tool for gauging how specific and how broad the SARS-CoV-2-reactive T cell receptors were following Ad26.COV2.S vaccination. A total of about 30 samples were included in the TCR-sequenced set, comprising roughly 19 Ad26.COV2.S vaccine recipients, 5 placebo recipients and 8 SARS-CoV-2 convalescent individuals. Trial participants were randomized into five groups of five: low-dose or high-dose Ad26.COV2.S given once or twice, or placebo on both occasions. Throughout the experiments and outcome assessment, investigators stayed blinded to trial group allocation. Results and caveats for the whole study, not just this receptor: Comparable non-spike TCR breadth was observed between vaccine and placebo recipients, consistent with only spike being contained in the vaccine. The authors noted that the TCR breadth and depth analyses may have underestimated total T cell responses. After vaccination, substantial breadth of spike-specific CD8+ and CD4+ T cell responses was reported. Comparing responses between vaccine doses or regimens was not something the study was powered to do. Ad26.COV2.S recipients had higher spike-specific TCR breadth than placebo recipients (P = 0.0014).

The immunoSEQ Assay was used to sequence TCRbeta CDR3 regions. After extraction, genomic DNA underwent amplification by bias-controlled multiplex PCR, followed by high-throughput sequencing. The authors' pipeline ran thus. To quantify the absolute abundance of every unique TCRbeta CDR3 region, sequences were collapsed and filtered. T cell fraction was estimated by normalization of TCRbeta template counts to usable DNA, with usable DNA being measured through amplification of reference genes present in all nucleated cells. Repertoire TCRs were annotated as SARS-CoV-2-specific when V gene, CDR3 amino acid sequence and J gene were exactly matched to a known reactive TCR set. MIRA supplied the reference SARS-CoV-2 TCR set, which was filtered for enrichment in COVID-19-positive ImmuneCODE repertoires so that public or cross-reactive TCRs were removed. Using the MIRA antigens, annotated TCRs were further analysed by specific ORF or by position within an ORF. Depth was the summed frequency of annotated unique rearrangements, while breadth was defined as annotated unique rearrangements over total unique productive rearrangements. Two-sided Wilcoxon rank-sum tests were applied when comparing TCR breadth between groups. In its TCRdb copy, this immuneACCESS table keeps in-frame sequences only and misses some clones. Where compared with another copy, unresolved V genes explain less than half of these, and the others have no known cause. V, J and clone size are those of that table, while D and trimming were read from the DNA. The sample table holds 350,000 to 550,000 clones, of which about 88% were seen once. The ten top clones hold approximately 2.5% of the sample.

CDR1 and CDR2 (KGHSH, LQKENI) derive from the germline V gene. The CDR3 sequence holds 13 residues, the cysteine and phenylalanine included. Only the CDR3 region is kept as DNA, spanning 39 bases read in frame from base 1. V lost 5 bases and J lost 1 base; the stretch between them is 8 bases long. Sample treatment or condition, as interpreted from the label and publication: about 20 received Ad26.COV2.S at low or high dose, single or two shots; about 5 received placebo; per-sample allocation not given. Repertoires of vaccine and placebo recipients were sequenced from samples collected on day 63 after the first injection. Between 29 July and 7 August 2020, Cohort 1b enrolled about 27 adults aged 18-55 years at one site in Boston, USA. As a vaccine, Ad26.COV2.S was a replication-incompetent adenovirus type 26 vector that expressed a prefusion-stabilized SARS-CoV-2 spike protein derived from the original Wuhan strain.

The sample in question was peripheral blood, obtained in a trial of Ad26.COV2.S vaccine versus placebo. The V and J segments used are TRBV18 and TRBJ1-1; the D gene assignment is ambiguous. This TCR was sampled from a person between 18 and 59 years old who received the Ad26.COV2.S COVID-19 vaccine or a placebo. CDR3 region: CASSEESNTEAFF. The DNA sequence is given as TGTGCCAGCTCAGAGGAATCGAACACTGAAGCTTTCTTT.